This T cell receptor (beta chain) was sequenced during a study of regulatory T cells in long-lasting Graves disease. The CDR3 runs 15 residues. Trimming took off 0 bases at V and 12 bases at J, with 19 bases between the two ends. CDR1 and CDR2 (germline): SGDLS, YYNGEE. With iRepertoire HTBI primers and Arm-PCR of CDR3 regions, TCR beta libraries were built. Each CDR3 protein gets one entry after TCRdb re-called the multiplex PCR reads with MiXCR. This sample carries 350,000 to 450,000 distinct CDR3 sequences, about 15% of them seen once, and the ten largest clones take over 15%. Stated time point: newly diagnosed GD, antithyroid drugs for less than 3 months. Preparation of the TCR library used RNA extracted from PBMCs. In addition, the sample was reused for a study of T cells in Graves' hyperthyroidism and ophthalmopathy.

The sample was peripheral blood mononuclear cells (PBMCs), taken at new diagnosis, from a patient treated with antithyroid drugs. The TCR sequence derives from a woman aged 25 to 45 with Graves disease. The chain links TRBV9 to TRBJ2-1, with D hard to call. The CDR3 bases are TGTGCCAGCAGCGTAGCCGGGCTAACAAATGAAGTGCAGTTCTTC. Protein: CASSVAGLTNEVQFF.